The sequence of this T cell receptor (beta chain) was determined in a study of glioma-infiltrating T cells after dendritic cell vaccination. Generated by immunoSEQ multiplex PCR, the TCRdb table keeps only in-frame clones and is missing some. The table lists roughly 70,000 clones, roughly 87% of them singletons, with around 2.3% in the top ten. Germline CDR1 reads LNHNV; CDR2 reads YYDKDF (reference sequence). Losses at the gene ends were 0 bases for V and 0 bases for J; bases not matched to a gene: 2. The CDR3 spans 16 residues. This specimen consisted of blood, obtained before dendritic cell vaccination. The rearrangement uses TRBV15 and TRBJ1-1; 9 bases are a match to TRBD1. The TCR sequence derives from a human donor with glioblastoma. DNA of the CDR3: TGTGCCACCAGCAGAGATTGGACAGGGGTGAACACTGAAGCTTTCTTT. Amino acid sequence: CATSRDWTGVNTEAFF.